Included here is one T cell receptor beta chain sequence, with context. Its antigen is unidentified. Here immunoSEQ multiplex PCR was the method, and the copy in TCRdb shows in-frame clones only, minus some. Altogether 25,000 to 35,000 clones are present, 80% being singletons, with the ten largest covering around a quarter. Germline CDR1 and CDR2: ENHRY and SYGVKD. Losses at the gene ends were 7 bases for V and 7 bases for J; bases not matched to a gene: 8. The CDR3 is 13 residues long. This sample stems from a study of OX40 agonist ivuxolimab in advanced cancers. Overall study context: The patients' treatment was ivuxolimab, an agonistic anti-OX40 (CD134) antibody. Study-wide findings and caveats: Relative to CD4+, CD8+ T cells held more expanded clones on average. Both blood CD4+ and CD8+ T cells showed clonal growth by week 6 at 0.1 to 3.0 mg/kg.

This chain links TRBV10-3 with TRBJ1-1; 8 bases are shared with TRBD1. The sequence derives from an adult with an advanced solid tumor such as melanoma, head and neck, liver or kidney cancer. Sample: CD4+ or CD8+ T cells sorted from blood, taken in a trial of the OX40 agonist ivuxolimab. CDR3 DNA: TGTGCCATCACTACGGACAGGGCAGGTGAAGCTTTCTTT. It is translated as CAITTDRAGEAFF.